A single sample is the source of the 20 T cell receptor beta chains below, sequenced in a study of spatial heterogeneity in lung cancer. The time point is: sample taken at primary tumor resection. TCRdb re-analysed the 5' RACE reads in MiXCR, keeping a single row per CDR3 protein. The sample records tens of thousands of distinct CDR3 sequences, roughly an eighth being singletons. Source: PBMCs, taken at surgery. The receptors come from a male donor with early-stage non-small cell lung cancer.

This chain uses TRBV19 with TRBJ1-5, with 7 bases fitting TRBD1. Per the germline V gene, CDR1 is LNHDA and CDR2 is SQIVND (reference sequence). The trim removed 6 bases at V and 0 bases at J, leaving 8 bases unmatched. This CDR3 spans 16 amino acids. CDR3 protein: CASRPDRSYSNQPQHF. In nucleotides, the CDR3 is TGTGCCAGTAGGCCGGACAGGTCTTATAGCAATCAGCCCCAGCATTTT.

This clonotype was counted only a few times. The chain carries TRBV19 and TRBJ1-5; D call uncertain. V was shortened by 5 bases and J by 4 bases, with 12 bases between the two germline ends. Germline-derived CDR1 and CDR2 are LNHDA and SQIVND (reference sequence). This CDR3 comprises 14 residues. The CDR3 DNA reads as TGTGCCAGTAGTTTACGGCGTGGGAATCAGCCCCAGCATTTT. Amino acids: CASSLRRGNQPQHF.

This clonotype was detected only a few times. CDR3 protein: CASSYNRVGNEQFF. Here the CDR3 DNA reads TGTGCCAGCAGTTATAACAGGGTCGGGAATGAGCAGTTCTTC. The V and J genes are TRBV6-2 or TRBV6-3 and TRBJ2-1; possibly TRBD1 for D (6 bases). The CDR3 extends over 14 amino acids. Between the trimmed V and J ends, which lost 3 bases and 7 bases, there was a span of 13 bases. CDR1 MNHEY and CDR2 SVGEGT come from the germline V gene.

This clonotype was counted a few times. The CDR3 region has the DNA TGTGCCAGCAGTTTTAGCGGCCTAGTCACAGATACGCAGTATTTT. Its protein is CASSFSGLVTDTQYF. The chain links TRBV6-6 to TRBJ2-3; a possible D gene is TRBD2 (6 bases). There are 15 residues in the CDR3. Germline V CDR1 and CDR2: MNHNY, SVGAGI (reference sequence). The V end was cut by 4 bases, the J end by 2 bases, with 13 bases between.

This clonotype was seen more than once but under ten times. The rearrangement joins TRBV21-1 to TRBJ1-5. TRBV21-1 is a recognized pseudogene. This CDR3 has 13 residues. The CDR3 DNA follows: TGTGCCAGCAGCAAAGCGAAAGGGTCGCCCCAGCATTTT. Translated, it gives CASSKAKGSPQHF.

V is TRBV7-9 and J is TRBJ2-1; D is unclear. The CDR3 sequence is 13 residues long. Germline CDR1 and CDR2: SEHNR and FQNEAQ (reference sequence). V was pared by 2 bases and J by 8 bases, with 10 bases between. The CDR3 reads CASSLILFDEQFF. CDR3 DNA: TGTGCCAGCAGCTTAATCCTATTCGATGAGCAGTTCTTC. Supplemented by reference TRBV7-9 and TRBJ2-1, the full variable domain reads DTGVSQNPRHKITKRGQNVTFRCDPISEHNRLYWYRQTLGQGPEFLTYFQNEAQLEKSRLLSDRFSAERPKGSFSTLEIQRTEQGDSAMYLCASSLILFDEQFFGPGTRLTVL.

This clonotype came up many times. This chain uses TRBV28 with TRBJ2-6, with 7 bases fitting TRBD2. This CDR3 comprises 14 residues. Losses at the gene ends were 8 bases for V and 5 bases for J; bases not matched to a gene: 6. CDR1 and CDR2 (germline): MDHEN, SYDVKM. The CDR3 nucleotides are TGTGCCAGCTATAGCGGGCCCCGGGCCAACGTCCTGACTTTC. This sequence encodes CASYSGPRANVLTF.

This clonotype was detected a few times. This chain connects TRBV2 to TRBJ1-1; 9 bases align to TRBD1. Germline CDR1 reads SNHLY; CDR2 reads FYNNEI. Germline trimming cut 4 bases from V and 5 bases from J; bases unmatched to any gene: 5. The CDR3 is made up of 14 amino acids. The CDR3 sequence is CASSVGQGSTEAFF. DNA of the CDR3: TGTGCCAGCAGTGTAGGACAGGGGAGTACTGAAGCTTTCTTT.

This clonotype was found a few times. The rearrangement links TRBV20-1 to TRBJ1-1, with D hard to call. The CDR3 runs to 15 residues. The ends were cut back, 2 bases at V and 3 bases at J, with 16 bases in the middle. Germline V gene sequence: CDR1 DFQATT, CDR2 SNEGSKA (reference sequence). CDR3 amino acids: CSARHLRSLDTEAFF. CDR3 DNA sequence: TGCAGTGCTAGACATCTACGGTCCCTGGACACTGAAGCTTTCTTT.

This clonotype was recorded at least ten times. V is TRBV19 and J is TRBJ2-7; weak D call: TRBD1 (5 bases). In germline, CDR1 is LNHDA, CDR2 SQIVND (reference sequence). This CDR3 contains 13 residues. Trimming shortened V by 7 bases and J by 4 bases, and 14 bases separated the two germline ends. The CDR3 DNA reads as TGTGCCAGTACTCCTCTCCCAGGGTACGAGCAGTACTTC. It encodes CASTPLPGYEQYF.

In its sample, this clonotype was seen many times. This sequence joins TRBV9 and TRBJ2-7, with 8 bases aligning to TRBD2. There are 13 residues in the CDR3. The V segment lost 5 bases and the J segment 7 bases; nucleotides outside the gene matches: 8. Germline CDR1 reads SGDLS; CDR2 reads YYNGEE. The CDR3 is CASRASGSGEQYF. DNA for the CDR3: TGTGCCAGCAGGGCCAGCGGGAGTGGAGAGCAGTACTTC.

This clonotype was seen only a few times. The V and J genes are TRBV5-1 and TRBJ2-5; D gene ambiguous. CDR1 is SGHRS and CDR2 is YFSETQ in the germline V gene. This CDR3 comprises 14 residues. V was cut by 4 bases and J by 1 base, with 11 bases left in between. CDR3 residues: CASSPGPAQETQYF. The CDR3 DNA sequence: TGCGCCAGCAGCCCAGGACCAGCCCAAGAGACCCAGTACTTC.

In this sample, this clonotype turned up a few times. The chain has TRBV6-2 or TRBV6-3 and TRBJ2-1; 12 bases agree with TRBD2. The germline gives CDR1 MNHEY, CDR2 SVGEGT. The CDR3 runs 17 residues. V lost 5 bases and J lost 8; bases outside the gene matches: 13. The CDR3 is CASSTLTSGSVGDEQFF. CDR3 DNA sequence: TGTGCCAGCAGTACCCTGACTAGCGGGAGTGTTGGGGATGAGCAGTTCTTC.

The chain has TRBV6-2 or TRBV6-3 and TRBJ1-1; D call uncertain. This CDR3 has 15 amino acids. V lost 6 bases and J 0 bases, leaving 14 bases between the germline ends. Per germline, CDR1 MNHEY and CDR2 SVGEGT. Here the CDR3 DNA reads TGTGCCAGCAGAAAAGGCGACCTCATGAACACTGAAGCTTTCTTT. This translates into CASRKGDLMNTEAFF.

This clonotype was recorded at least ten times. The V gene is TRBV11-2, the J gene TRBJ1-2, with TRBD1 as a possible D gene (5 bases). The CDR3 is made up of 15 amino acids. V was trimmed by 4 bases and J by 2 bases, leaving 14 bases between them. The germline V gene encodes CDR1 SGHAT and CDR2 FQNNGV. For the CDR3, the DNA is TGTGCCAGCAGCTCACTTTGGCGGGGGAACTATGGCTACACCTTC. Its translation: CASSSLWRGNYGYTF. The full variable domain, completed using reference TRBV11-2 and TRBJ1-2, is EAGVAQSPRYKIIEKRQSVAFWCNPISGHATLYWYQQILGQGPKLLIQFQNNGVVDDSQLPKDRFSAERLKGVDSTLKIQPAKLEDSAVYLCASSSLWRGNYGYTFGSGTRLTVV.

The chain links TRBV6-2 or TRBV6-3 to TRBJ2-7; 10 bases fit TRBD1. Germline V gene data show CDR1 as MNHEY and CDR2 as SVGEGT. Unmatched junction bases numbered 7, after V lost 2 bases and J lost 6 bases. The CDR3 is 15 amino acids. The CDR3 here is CASSYPGQGSREQYF. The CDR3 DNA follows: TGTGCCAGCAGTTACCCGGGACAGGGGAGCCGCGAGCAGTACTTC.

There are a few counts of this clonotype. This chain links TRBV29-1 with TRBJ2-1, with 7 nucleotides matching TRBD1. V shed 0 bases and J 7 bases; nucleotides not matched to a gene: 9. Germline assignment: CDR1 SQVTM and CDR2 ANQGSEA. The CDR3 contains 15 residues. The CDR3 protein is CSVEDFRPRGNEQFF. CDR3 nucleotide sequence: TGCAGCGTTGAAGATTTTAGGCCCAGGGGGAATGAGCAGTTCTTC.

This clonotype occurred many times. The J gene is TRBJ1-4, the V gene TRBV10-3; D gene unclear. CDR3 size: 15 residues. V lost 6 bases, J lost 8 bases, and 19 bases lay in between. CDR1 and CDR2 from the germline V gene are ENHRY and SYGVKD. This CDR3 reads CAISSTGPQEEKLFF. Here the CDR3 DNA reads TGTGCCATCAGCTCGACGGGTCCCCAGGAGGAAAAACTGTTTTTT.

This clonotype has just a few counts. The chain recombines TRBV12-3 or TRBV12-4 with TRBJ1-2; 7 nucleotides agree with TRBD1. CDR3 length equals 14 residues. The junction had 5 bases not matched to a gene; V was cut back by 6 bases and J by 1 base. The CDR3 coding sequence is TGTGCCAGCAGACCGACAGGGAATAACTATGGCTACACCTTC. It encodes CASRPTGNNYGYTF.

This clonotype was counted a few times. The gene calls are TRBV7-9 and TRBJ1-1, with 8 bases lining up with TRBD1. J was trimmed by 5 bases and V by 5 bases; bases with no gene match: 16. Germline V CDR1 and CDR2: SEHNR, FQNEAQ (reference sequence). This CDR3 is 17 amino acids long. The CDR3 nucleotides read TGTGCCAGCAGCACCCCCCCGGGCCAGGGGGCGCGAACTGAAGCTTTCTTT. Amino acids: CASSTPPGQGARTEAFF.